One sample yielded the 17 T cell receptor beta chains listed below, sequenced in a study of T-cell memory formation after mild COVID-19. Each CDR3 protein gets one entry after TCRdb re-called the 5' RACE reads with MiXCR. Here the sample spans 470,000 or so distinct CDR3 sequences, about 20% being singletons. What was sequenced was PBMCs or a T cell subset sorted from them (not recorded which). Every receptor here comes from a man between 18 and 35 years old who had mild COVID-19 (a few samples of this study predate the infection). Cell type and time point are not known.

The V call is TRBV4-1, the J call TRBJ2-3; either TRBD1 or TRBD2 may supply D (5 bases each). The germline V gene encodes CDR1 MGHRA and CDR2 YSYEKL. The CDR3 sequence is 14 residues long. Trimming left V 1 base short and J 5 bases short, with 10 bases between. The CDR3 sequence is CASSQVGVRDTQYF. The CDR3 nucleotides are TGCGCCAGCAGCCAAGTGGGGGTTCGAGATACGCAGTATTTT.

This clonotype was detected only a few times. V is TRBV5-1 and J is TRBJ1-6; 9 nucleotides line up with TRBD1. Germline CDR1 and CDR2: SGHRS and YFSETQ. The CDR3 runs to 14 residues. V shed 5 bases and J 13 bases; nucleotides not matched to a gene: 10. CDR3 loop: CASRPGTGTNPLHF. For the CDR3, the DNA is TGCGCCAGCAGACCCGGGACAGGGACTAATCCCCTCCACTTT.

This clonotype was seen at least ten times. The genes are TRBV20-1 and TRBJ2-7; the match to TRBD1 covers 8 bases. The CDR3 contains 11 residues. Losses at the gene ends were 6 bases for V and 9 bases for J; bases not matched to a gene: 7. Germline assignment: CDR1 DFQATT and CDR2 SNEGSKA (reference sequence). The CDR3: CSAGQGLGQYV. CDR3 bases: TGCAGTGCCGGACAGGGCCTCGGGCAGTACGTC.

This clonotype was observed a handful of times. The gene calls are TRBV4-3 and TRBJ2-6; D might be TRBD1 or TRBD2, each matching 5 bases. Germline CDR1 is LGHNA and CDR2 is YSLEER. The CDR3 spans 18 residues. V gave up 1 base and J gave up 1 base, with 14 bases separating them. CDR3 sequence reads: CASSQGVGTPSGANVLTF. DNA of the CDR3: TGCGCCAGCAGCCAAGGGGTAGGGACCCCTTCTGGGGCCAACGTCCTGACTTTC.

This clonotype has only a few counts. The chain has TRBV18 and TRBJ1-4; 9 bases agree with TRBD1. Trimming at V came to 3 bases and at J to 8 bases, leaving 10 bases not matched to a gene. Germline V gene lookup returns CDR1 KGHSH and CDR2 LQKENI. The CDR3 extends over 16 amino acids. The CDR3 coding sequence is TGTGCCAGCTCACCGTCGACCGGGACAGGGCTCGAAAAACTGTTTTTT. Its translation is CASSPSTGTGLEKLFF.

This clonotype was picked up a small number of times. This chain links TRBV4-1 with TRBJ2-1, with D hard to call. V lost 7 bases, J lost 7 bases, and 11 bases lay in between. The CDR3 consists of 12 residues. Germline V gene sequence: CDR1 MGHRA, CDR2 YSYEKL. CDR3 coding DNA: TGCGCCAGCACAAGCCGGGTGAATGAGCAGTTCTTC. This encodes CASTSRVNEQFF.

In this sample, this clonotype turned up many times. The genes are TRBV25-1 and TRBJ1-5; a possible D gene is TRBD1 (6 bases). The CDR3 spans 17 residues. Trimming pared 1 base from V and 3 bases from J, leaving 16 bases between. Germline-derived CDR1 and CDR2 are MGHDK and SYGVNS. CDR3 nucleotides: TGTGCCAGCAGTGAATCAAACAGGGCAATCGACAATCAGCCCCAGCATTTT. This sequence encodes CASSESNRAIDNQPQHF.

This chain uses TRBV6-2 or TRBV6-3 with TRBJ2-5; 12 bases agree with TRBD1. CDR1 is MNHEY and CDR2 is SVGEGT in the germline V gene. The CDR3 is 16 amino acids. V was pared by 6 bases and J by 7 bases, with 12 bases of the junction left unmatched. The CDR3 loop is CASRLPRDRGPGTQYF. As DNA, the CDR3 is TGTGCCAGCAGACTACCTCGGGACAGGGGGCCGGGGACCCAGTACTTC.

This clonotype was counted only a few times. The chain couples TRBV4-1 to TRBJ2-7, with a possible D match to TRBD1 (6 bases). The germline V gene encodes CDR1 MGHRA and CDR2 YSYEKL. The ends were cut back, 5 bases at V and 4 bases at J, with 21 bases in the middle. This CDR3 contains 16 residues. CDR3 loop: CASSGTGRQGIYEQYF. CDR3 in DNA: TGCGCCAGCAGCGGAACGGGAAGGCAGGGGATTTACGAGCAGTACTTC.

This clonotype has just a few counts. This chain links TRBV9 with TRBJ2-7; the D is unclear. The germline V and J ends were trimmed by 3 bases and 4 bases, with 14 bases remaining between them. Germline-derived CDR1 and CDR2 are SGDLS and YYNGEE. CDR3 size: 14 residues. The CDR3 DNA reads as TGTGCCAGCAGCGAGGATGGAACCTCATACGAGCAGTACTTC. This sequence encodes CASSEDGTSYEQYF.

To note about this clonotype: Given a much more abundant clone one base away, this may be a read error. The chain is built from TRBV5-1 and TRBJ2-5; D may be TRBD2 (5 bases). The CDR3 has 13 amino acids. Germline loops: CDR1 SGHRS, CDR2 YFSETQ. The CDR3 region is CASSSGGEETKYF. CDR3 nucleotide sequence: TGCGCCAGCAGTTCTGGAGGAGAAGAGACCAAGTACTTC.

This clonotype showed up just a few times. The genes are TRBV3-1 and TRBJ2-5; 8 positions agree with TRBD2. V lost 4 bases, J lost 3 bases, and 4 bases stayed unmatched. The CDR3 has 14 residues. Germline CDR1 is LGHDT and CDR2 is YNNKEL (reference sequence). In DNA, the CDR3 is TGTGCCAGCAGCCGCGGGACTAGGGAAGAGACCCAGTACTTC. This translates into CASSRGTREETQYF.

On this clonotype itself: A junction end diverges from the germline sequence, so it may reflect a read error. This chain joins TRBV7-2 and TRBJ1-5; TRBD1 matches at 8 bases. Germline CDR1 SGHTA, CDR2 FQGNSA. This CDR3 region has 14 residues. CDR3 coding DNA: TGTGCAAGCAGCTTAGGGCCGACAGGGGCCTCCAGGCATTTT. This encodes CASSLGPTGASRHF.

This clonotype occurred a few times. The V call is TRBV7-2, the J call TRBJ1-2, with TRBD1 identical over 7 bases. The CDR3 runs 15 residues. Germline CDR1 and CDR2: SGHTA and FQGNSA. Losses at the gene ends were 5 bases for V and 5 bases for J; bases not matched to a gene: 11. The CDR3 region has the DNA TGTGCCAGCAGCCCCCAGGGGGGGCGTCGGTATGGCTACACCTTC. Residues: CASSPQGGRRYGYTF.

This clonotype was counted between two and nine times. The chain combines TRBV10-3 with TRBJ1-3; TRBD1 matches at 8 bases. Germline lookup yields CDR1 ENHRY and CDR2 SYGVKD. This CDR3 contains 14 residues. Germline trimming cut 10 bases from V and 4 bases from J; bases unmatched to any gene: 9. In DNA form, the CDR3 reads TGTGCCACAAACCAGGGGGCGAGAGGAAACACCATATATTTT. The encoded protein is CATNQGARGNTIYF.

The V gene is TRBV4-1, the J gene TRBJ2-1; 10 bases map to TRBD2. The CDR3 loop spans 15 amino acids. Trimming cost V 4 bases and J 9 bases; bases outside gene matches: 9. Germline lookup yields CDR1 MGHRA and CDR2 YSYEKL. The CDR3 coding sequence is TGCGCCAGCAGCCTGAGCGGGGGGGCCGGAGGTGAGCAGTTCTTC. Amino acids: CASSLSGGAGGEQFF.

In this sample, this clonotype turned up a few times. The V and J genes are TRBV24-1 and TRBJ2-1; TRBD2 matches 8 bases. V was pared by 2 bases and J by 6 bases, with 5 bases of the junction left unmatched. In germline, CDR1 is KGHDR, CDR2 SFDVKD. The CDR3 runs to 15 residues. In nucleotides, the CDR3 is TGTGCCACCAGTGATTCCAGCGGGGGATTCAATGAGCAGTTCTTC. Protein product: CATSDSSGGFNEQFF.